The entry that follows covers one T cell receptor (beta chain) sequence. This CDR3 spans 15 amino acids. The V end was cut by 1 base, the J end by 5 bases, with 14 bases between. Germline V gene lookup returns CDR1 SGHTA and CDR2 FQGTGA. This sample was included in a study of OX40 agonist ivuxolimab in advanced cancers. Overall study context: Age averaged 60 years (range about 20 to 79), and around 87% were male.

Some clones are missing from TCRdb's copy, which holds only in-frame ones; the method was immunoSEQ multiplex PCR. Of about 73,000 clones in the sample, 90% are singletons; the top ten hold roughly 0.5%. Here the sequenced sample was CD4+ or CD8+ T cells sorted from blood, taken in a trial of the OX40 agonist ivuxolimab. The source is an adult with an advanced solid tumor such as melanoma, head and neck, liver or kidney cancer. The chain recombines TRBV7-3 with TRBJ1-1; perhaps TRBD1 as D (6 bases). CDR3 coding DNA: TGTGCCAGCAGCTTAAATCCCGGGGGCTATACTGAAGCTTTCTTT. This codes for CASSLNPGGYTEAFF. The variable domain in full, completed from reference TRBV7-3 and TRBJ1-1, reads GAGVSQTPSNKVTEKGKYVELRCDPISGHTALYWYRQSLGQGPEFLIYFQGTGAADDSGLPNDRFFAVRPEGSVSTLKIQRTERGDSAVYLCASSLNPGGYTEAFFGQGTRLTVV.